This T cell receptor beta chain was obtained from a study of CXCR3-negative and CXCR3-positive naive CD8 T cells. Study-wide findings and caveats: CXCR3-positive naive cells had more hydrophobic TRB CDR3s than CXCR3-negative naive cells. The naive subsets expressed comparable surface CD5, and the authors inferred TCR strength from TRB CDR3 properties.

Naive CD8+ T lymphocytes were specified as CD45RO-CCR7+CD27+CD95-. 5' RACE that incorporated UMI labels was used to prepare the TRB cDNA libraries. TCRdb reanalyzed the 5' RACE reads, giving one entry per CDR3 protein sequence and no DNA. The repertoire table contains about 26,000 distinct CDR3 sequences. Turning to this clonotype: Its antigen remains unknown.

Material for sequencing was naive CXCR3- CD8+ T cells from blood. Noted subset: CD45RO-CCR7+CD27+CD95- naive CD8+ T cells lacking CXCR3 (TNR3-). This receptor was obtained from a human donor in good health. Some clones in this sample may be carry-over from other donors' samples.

CDR3 protein: CSASERGSLNQPQHF. J is TRBJ1-5 and V is TRBV20-1; TCRdb names TRBD1, which stays unverified in the absence of DNA. Per the germline V gene, CDR1 is DFQATT and CDR2 is SNEGSKA (reference sequence). CDR3 size: 15 residues.